This TCR beta chain was sequenced in a study of molecular identifiers for immune sequencing clone quantification. The CDR3 has 15 residues. Germline assignment: CDR1 SQVTM and CDR2 ANQGSEA. The V end was cut by 6 bases, the J end by 4 bases, with 19 bases between. TCRdb reprocessed the PCR reads with MiXCR, giving one entry per CDR3 protein. This table has approximately 100,000 distinct CDR3 sequences, roughly 38% appearing once. Sorted naive CD8 T cells were those defined as CD8+CD4-CCR7+CD45RA+. This chain uses TRBV29-1 with TRBJ2-1, with D perhaps TRBD1 (6 bases). Input material: naive CD8+ T cells from blood, with Jurkat cell RNA spiked in. The subset is: FACS-sorted CD8+CD4-CCR7+CD45RA+ naive T cells. The receptor was derived from a human donor in good health. Some libraries in this study had Jurkat cell RNA spiked in. CDR3 nucleotides: TGCAGCGTGCCGGCGAGGGGGACCTCATACAATGAGCAGTTCTTC. It translates to CSVPARGTSYNEQFF.